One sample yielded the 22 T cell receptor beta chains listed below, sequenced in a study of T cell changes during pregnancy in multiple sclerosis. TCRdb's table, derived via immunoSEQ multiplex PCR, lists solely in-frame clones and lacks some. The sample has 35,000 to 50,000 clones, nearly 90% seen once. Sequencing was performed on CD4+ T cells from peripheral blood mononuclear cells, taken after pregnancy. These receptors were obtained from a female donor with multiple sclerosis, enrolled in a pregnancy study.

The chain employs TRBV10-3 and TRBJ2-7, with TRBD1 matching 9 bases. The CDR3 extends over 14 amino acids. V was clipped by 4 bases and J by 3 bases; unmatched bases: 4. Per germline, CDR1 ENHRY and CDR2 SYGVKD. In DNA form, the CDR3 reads TGTGCCATCAGTGCGGGGACAGGGCGCTACGAGCAGTACTTC. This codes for CAISAGTGRYEQYF.

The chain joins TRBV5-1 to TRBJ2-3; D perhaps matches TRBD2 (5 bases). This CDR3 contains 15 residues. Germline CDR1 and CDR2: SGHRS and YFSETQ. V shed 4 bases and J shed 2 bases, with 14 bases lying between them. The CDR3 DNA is TGCGCCAGCAGCCTGGGGTCGGGGAACACAGATACGCAGTATTTT. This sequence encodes CASSLGSGNTDTQYF.

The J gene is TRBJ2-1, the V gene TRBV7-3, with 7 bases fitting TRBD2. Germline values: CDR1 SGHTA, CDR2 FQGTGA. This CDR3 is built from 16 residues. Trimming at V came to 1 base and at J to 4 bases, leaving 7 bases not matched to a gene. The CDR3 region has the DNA TGTGCCAGCAGCTTAAGTGGGACTACCTATTACAATGAGCAGTTCTTC. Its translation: CASSLSGTTYYNEQFF.

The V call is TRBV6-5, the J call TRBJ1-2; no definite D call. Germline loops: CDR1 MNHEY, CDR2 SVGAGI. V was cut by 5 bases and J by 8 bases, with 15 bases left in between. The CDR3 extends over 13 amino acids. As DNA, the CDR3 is TGTGCCAGCAGTCCACCCGGGGTACGGGGCTACACCTTC. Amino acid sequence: CASSPPGVRGYTF.

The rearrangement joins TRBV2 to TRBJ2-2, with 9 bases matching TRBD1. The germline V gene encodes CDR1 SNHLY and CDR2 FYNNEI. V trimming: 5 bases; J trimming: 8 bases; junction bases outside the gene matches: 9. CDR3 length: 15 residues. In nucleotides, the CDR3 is TGTGCCAGCAGTCCGGACAGGGGTACATTTGGGGAGCTGTTTTTT. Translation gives CASSPDRGTFGELFF.

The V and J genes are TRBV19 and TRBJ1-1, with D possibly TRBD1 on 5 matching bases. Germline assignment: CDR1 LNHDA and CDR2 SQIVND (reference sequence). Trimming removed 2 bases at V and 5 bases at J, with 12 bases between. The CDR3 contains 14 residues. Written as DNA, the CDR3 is TGTGCCAGTAGTATAAGCGGGAGGACAACTGAAGCTTTCTTT. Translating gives CASSISGRTTEAFF.

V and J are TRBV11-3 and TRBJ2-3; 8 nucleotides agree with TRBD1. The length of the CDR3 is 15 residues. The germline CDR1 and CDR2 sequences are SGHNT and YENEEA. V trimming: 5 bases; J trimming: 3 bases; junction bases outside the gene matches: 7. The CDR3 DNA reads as TGTGCCAGCAGCCCGACAGGGGAAGAGACAGATACGCAGTATTTT. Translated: CASSPTGEETDTQYF.

The CDR3 region is CASSLAGKSTDTQYF. CDR3 in DNA: TGCGCCAGCAGCTTGGCCGGGAAGAGCACAGATACGCAGTATTTT. This rearrangement joins TRBV5-1 to TRBJ2-3; TRBD2 is a possible D gene (5 bases). From germline, CDR1 is SGHRS and CDR2 YFSETQ. CDR3 length: 15 amino acids. V dropped 0 bases and J dropped 0 bases, with 8 bases sitting between them.

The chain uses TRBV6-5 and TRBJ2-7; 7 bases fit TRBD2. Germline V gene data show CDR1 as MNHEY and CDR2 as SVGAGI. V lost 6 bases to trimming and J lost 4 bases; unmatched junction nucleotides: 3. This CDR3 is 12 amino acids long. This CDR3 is CASSSSGYEQYF. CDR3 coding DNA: TGTGCCAGCAGCTCTAGCGGTTACGAGCAGTACTTC.

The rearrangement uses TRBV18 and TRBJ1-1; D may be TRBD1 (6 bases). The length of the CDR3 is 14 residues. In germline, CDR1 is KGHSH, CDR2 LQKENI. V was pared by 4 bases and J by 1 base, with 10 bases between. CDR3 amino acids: CASSQDSENTEAFF. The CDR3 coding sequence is TGTGCCAGCTCACAGGACAGTGAGAACACTGAAGCTTTCTTT.

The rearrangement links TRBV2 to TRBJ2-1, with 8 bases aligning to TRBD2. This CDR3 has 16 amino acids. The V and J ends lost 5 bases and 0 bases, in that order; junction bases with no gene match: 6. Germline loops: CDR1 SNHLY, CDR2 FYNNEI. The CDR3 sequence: CASSSPSGSSYNEQFF. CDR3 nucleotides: TGTGCCAGCAGTTCCCCGAGCGGGAGCTCCTACAATGAGCAGTTCTTC. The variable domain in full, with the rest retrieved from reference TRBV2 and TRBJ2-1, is EPEVTQTPSHQVTQMGQEVILRCVPISNHLYFYWYRQILGQKVEFLVSFYNNEISEKSEIFDDQFSVERPDGSNFTLKIRSTKLEDSAMYFCASSSPSGSSYNEQFFGPGTRLTVL.

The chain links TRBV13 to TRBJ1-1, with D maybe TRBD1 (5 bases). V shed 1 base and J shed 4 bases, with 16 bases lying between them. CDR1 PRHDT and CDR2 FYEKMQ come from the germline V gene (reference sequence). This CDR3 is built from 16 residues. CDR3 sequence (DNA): TGTGCCAGCAGCTTAGCCCAAAGGGCAGGGATCACTGAAGCTTTCTTT. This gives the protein CASSLAQRAGITEAFF.

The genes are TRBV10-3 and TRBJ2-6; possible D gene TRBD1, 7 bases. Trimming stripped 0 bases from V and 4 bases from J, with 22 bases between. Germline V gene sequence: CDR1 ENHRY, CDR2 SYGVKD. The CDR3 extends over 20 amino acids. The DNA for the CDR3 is TGTGCCATCAGTGAGTCATTTGGCGGGACAGATCTCTCCGGGGCCAACGTCCTGACTTTC. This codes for CAISESFGGTDLSGANVLTF.

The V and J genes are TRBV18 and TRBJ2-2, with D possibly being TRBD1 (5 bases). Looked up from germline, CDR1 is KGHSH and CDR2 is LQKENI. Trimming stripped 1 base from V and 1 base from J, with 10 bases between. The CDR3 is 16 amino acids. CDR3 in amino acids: CASSPLGTGNTGELFF. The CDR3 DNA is TGTGCCAGCTCACCACTAGGAACAGGGAACACCGGGGAGCTGTTTTTT.

This CDR3 is CASSLGQGIYEQYF. The CDR3 DNA sequence: TGCGCCAGCAGCTTGGGGCAGGGGATCTACGAGCAGTACTTC. The chain couples TRBV5-1 to TRBJ2-7, with D perhaps matching TRBD1 (6 bases). CDR3 length: 14 residues. CDR1 is SGHRS and CDR2 is YFSETQ in the germline V gene. Deletions cut 0 bases from V and 3 bases from J, with 10 bases between.

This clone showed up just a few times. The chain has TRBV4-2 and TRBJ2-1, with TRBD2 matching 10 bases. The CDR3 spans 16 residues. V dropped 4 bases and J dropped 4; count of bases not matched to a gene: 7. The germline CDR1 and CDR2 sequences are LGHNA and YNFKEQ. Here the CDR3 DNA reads TGTGCCAGCAGCCCCCGAAGGACTAGCGGATACAATGAGCAGTTCTTC. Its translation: CASSPRRTSGYNEQFF.

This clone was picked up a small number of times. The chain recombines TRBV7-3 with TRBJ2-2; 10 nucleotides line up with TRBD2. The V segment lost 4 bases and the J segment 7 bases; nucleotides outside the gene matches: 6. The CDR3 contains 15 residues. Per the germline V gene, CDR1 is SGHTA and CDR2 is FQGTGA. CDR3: CASSSLGLAVGELFF. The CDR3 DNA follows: TGTGCCAGCAGCTCCCTCGGACTAGCGGTCGGGGAGCTGTTTTTT.

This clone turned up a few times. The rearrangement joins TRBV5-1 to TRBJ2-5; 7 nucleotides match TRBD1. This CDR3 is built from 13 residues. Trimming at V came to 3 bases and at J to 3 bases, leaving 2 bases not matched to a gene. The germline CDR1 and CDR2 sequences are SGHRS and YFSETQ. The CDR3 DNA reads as TGCGCCAGCAGCTATACAGGGGAAGAGACCCAGTACTTC. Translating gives CASSYTGEETQYF. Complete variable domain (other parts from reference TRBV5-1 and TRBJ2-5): KAGVTQTPRYLIKTRGQQVTLSCSPISGHRSVSWYQQTPGQGLQFLFEYFSETQRNKGNFPGRFSGRQFSNSRSEMNVSTLELGDSALYLCASSYTGEETQYFGPGTRLLVL.

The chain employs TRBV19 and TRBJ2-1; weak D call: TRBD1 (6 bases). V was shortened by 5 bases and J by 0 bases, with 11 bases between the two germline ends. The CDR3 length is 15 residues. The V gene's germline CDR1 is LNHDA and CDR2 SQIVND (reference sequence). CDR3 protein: CASSDRPRSYNEQFF. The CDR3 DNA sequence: TGTGCCAGTAGTGACAGGCCCCGCTCCTACAATGAGCAGTTCTTC.

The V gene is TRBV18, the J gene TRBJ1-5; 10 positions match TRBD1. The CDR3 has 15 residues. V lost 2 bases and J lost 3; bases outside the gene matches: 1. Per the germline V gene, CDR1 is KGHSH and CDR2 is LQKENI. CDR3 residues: CASSPGTGVNQPQHF. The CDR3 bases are TGTGCCAGCTCACCAGGGACAGGGGTCAATCAGCCCCAGCATTTT.

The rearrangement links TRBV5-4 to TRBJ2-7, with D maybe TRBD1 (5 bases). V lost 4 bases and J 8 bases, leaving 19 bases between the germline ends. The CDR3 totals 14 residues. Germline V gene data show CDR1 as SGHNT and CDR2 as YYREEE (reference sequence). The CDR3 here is CASSPSDRPLKQYF. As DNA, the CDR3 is TGTGCCAGCAGCCCCTCAGACAGACCCCTCAAGCAGTACTTC.

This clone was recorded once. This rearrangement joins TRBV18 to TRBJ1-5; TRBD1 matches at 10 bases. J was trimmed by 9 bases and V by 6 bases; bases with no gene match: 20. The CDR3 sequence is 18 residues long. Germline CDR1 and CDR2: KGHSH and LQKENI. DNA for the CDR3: TGTGCCAGCTCCCTAAACAGCCTCACATCGACAGGGGGCGGGCCCCAGCATTTT. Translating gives CASSLNSLTSTGGGPQHF.